This T cell receptor (beta chain) was observed in a study of CD8+ T cells in alopecia areata. Extracted RNA was reverse transcribed, and the resulting cDNA served as sequencing template. Method: immunoSEQ multiplex PCR; TCRdb's copy keeps in-frame clones and lacks some. This repertoire shows under 350,000 clones, roughly 64% found once; its top ten account for approximately 1.7%. Study results and limitations: Scalp clonality, along with expanded CD8+ clones among the top 100, was significantly decreased by tofacitinib. Scalp sequencing captures resident alphabeta T cells of normal skin too.

Treatment here: oral pan-JAK inhibitor, 5-10 mg twice daily. With regard to this clone: Its antigen is undetermined.

Trimming pared 2 bases from V and 0 bases from J, leaving 14 bases between. Germline assignment: CDR1 KGHSH and CDR2 LQKENI. The CDR3 sequence is 17 residues long. J is TRBJ2-4 and V is TRBV18; D may correspond to TRBD1 or TRBD2 (7 bases each). The specimen was CD4+ T cells sorted from blood, collected at week 24, from a patient treated with tofacitinib. The TCR sequence derives from a human donor with alopecia areata. The CDR3 DNA reads as TGTGCCAGCTCACCATCAGGGGGGGTTTCAGCCAAAAACATTCAGTACTTC. Its protein is CASSPSGGVSAKNIQYF. Supplemented by reference TRBV18 and TRBJ2-4, the full variable domain reads NAGVMQNPRHLVRRRGQEARLRCSPMKGHSHVYWYRQLPEEGLKFMVYLQKENIIDESGMPKERFSAEFPKEGPSILRIQQVVRGDSAAYFCASSPSGGVSAKNIQYFGAGTRLSVL.